A single sample is the source of the 9 T cell receptor beta chains below, sequenced in a study of control samples from healthy donors and cancer patients. Clones were read by immunoSEQ multiplex PCR, and TCRdb kept only the in-frame ones, dropping some. Of roughly 100,000 clones in the sample, 70% to 90% were seen once. Sequenced input: blood. The receptors were gathered from a man aged 30 to 39 in good health.

The chain employs TRBV5-1 and TRBJ1-2; D remains ambiguous. The CDR3 spans 11 residues. Germline CDR1 SGHRS, CDR2 YFSETQ. V lost 4 bases to trimming and J lost 8 bases, with 9 bases between them. The CDR3 nucleotides are TGCGCCAGCAGCCACGGTAGGGGCTACACCTTC. Translated: CASSHGRGYTF.

This clone was seen once. This chain connects TRBV5-1 to TRBJ1-1; no clear D. CDR1 SGHRS and CDR2 YFSETQ come from the germline V gene. The CDR3 totals 14 residues. V lost 1 base to trimming and J lost 1 base, with 8 bases between them. CDR3 region: CASSLLDGNTEAFF. CDR3 nucleotides: TGCGCCAGCAGCTTGCTTGACGGGAACACTGAAGCTTTCTTT.

The rearrangement uses TRBV2 and TRBJ2-5; 10 bases align to TRBD1. J gave up 5 bases and V 5 bases, and 5 bases lay outside the gene matches. The CDR3 consists of 14 residues. CDR1 is SNHLY, CDR2 FYNNEI, per germline. Here the CDR3 reads CASSRDRGRETQYF. The CDR3 nucleotides are TGTGCCAGCAGTCGGGACAGGGGTCGGGAGACCCAGTACTTC.

The chain uses TRBV27 and TRBJ2-7; 10 nucleotides line up with TRBD2. The CDR3 has 15 amino acids. Germline-derived CDR1 and CDR2 are MNHEY and SMNVEV (reference sequence). V was pared by 5 bases and J by 5 bases, with 9 bases of the junction left unmatched. For the CDR3, the DNA is TGTGCCAGCAGTCCTGGGACTAGCGCTGACCACGAGCAGTACTTC. It is translated as CASSPGTSADHEQYF.

CDR3 sequence (DNA): TGCGCCAGCAGCCAAGATAGGACAGGGGGGGATGGAGCTTTCTTT. It encodes CASSQDRTGGDGAFF. The rearrangement links TRBV4-3 to TRBJ1-1; 10 bases are shared with TRBD1. Per germline, CDR1 LGHNA and CDR2 YSLEER. V trimming: 0 bases; J trimming: 10 bases; junction bases outside the gene matches: 8. The CDR3 length is 15 residues.

This clone was seen a single time. The chain recombines TRBV3-1 (or the pseudogene TRBV3-2) with TRBJ1-5; no clear D. This CDR3 is built from 12 residues. V lost 0 bases and J 5 bases, leaving 2 bases between the germline ends. The V gene's germline CDR1 is LGHDT and CDR2 YNNKEL (reference sequence). The CDR3 region has the DNA TGTGCCAGCAGCCAAGACGATCAGCCCCAGCATTTT. Amino acids: CASSQDDQPQHF.

This clone was seen just once. V gene TRBV6-4 combines with J gene TRBJ2-3; 10 nucleotides line up with TRBD1. J was trimmed by 4 bases and V by 3 bases; bases with no gene match: 4. Germline V CDR1 and CDR2: MRHNA, SNTAGT. This CDR3 is 15 amino acids long. CDR3 in DNA: TGTGCCAGCAGTGATCAGGGACAGGGGTCAGATACGCAGTATTTT. Translated: CASSDQGQGSDTQYF.

This chain links TRBV13 with TRBJ2-7; no reliable D call. Trimming took off 1 base at V and 6 bases at J, with 4 bases between the two ends. The CDR3 covers 11 residues. Germline CDR1 reads PRHDT; CDR2 reads FYEKMQ (reference sequence). CDR3 amino acids: CASSLAGEQYF. CDR3 DNA sequence: TGTGCCAGCAGCTTAGCGGGCGAGCAGTACTTC.

This chain joins TRBV5-8 and TRBJ2-6; D unclear. Looked up from germline, CDR1 is SGHTS and CDR2 is YDEGEE. This CDR3 is 12 amino acids long. Trimming cost V 5 bases and J 2 bases, with 2 bases left between them. The CDR3 loop reads CASRTGANVLTF. CDR3 DNA: TGTGCCAGCAGGACTGGGGCCAACGTCCTGACTTTC. Full variable domain (missing parts from reference TRBV5-8 and TRBJ2-6): EAGVTQSPTHLIKTRGQQATLRCSPISGHTSVYWYQQALGLGLQFLLWYDEGEERNRGNFPPRFSGRQFPNYSSELNVNALELEDSALYLCASRTGANVLTFGAGSRLTVL.